This is a list of T cell receptor beta chains from one sample in a study of graft-versus-host responses after intestinal transplantation. Profiling relied on immunoSEQ multiplex PCR, and the TCRdb table lists in-frame clones only, not all of them. The profile shows about 26,000 clones, about four fifths of them singletons. Their recognized antigens are unknown. The source was unstimulated CD4+ T cells sorted from spleen or lymph node cells, collected before intestinal transplant. These receptors all come from a human donor who received an intestinal transplant. Both conserved end residues are part of each CDR3. D genes are given only for firm matches. Clone size is shown for a subset of rows, as once, few, many or a class of expanded clone.

TRBV19	-	-	TRBJ2-5	TGTGCCAGTAGTATTACTAGAAGAGAGACCCAGTACTTC	CASSITRRETQYF
TRBV14	once	-	TRBJ2-1	TGTGCCAGCAGCCAGAGAAGGGGGGATGAGCAGTTCTTC	CASSQRRGDEQFF
TRBV19	-	TRBD2	TRBJ2-5	TGTGCAAGCGGGGGGCGAGGAGAGACCCAGTACTTC	CASGGRGETQYF
TRBV10-3	-	TRBD2	TRBJ2-3	TGTGCCACCCTACTAGCGGCCACAGATACGCAGTATTTT	CATLLAATDTQYF
TRBV15	-	-	TRBJ1-5	TGTGCCACCAGCAGAGGGGATCAGCCCCAGCATTTT	CATSRGDQPQHF
TRBV6-5	-	TRBD2	TRBJ2-1	TGTGCCAGCAGTTACTCTGGGGGGGACAATGAGCAGTTCTTC	CASSYSGGDNEQFF
TRBV10-2	-	TRBD2	TRBJ2-1	TGCGCCAGCAGACTAGCGGGCTCCTACAATGAGCAGTTCTTC	CASRLAGSYNEQFF
TRBV28	-	TRBD1	TRBJ1-2	TGTGCCAGCATCCCGGGCGGGCAGGGGGCGCATTTTGGTACTTACTATGGCTACACCTTC	CASIPGGQGAHFGTYYGYTF
TRBV7-6	-	-	TRBJ2-5	TGTGCCAGCAGCGGTCGGGGGGCTCAAGAGACCCAGTACTTC	CASSGRGAQETQYF
TRBV4-2	-	TRBD2	TRBJ2-6	TGTGCCAGCAGCCAGGGACTAGCGGGAGTGGGTGGGGCCAACGTCCTGACTTTC	CASSQGLAGVGGANVLTF
TRBV2	-	-	TRBJ2-5	TGTGCCAGCAGTGAACAGGAGACCCAGTACTTC	CASSEQETQYF
TRBV6-5	-	TRBD1	TRBJ2-2	TGTGCCAGCAGTGCTCGACAGGGGGTCGGGGAGCTGTTTTTT	CASSARQGVGELFF
TRBV5-5	-	-	TRBJ2-7	TGTGCCAGCAGCGGCTCGGGGCCCCGCTCCTACGAGCAGTACTTC	CASSGSGPRSYEQYF
TRBV6-5	-	-	TRBJ1-4	TGTGCCAGCAGTTATAAGGGCAGGGAAAATGAAAAACTGTTTTTT	CASSYKGRENEKLFF
TRBV6-4	-	-	TRBJ2-2	TGTGCCAGCAGTGACTCCGGACCGCGGATCGCCGGGGAGCTGTTTTTT	CASSDSGPRIAGELFF
TRBV30	-	-	TRBJ2-7	TGTGCCTGGAGTAGGGAATCCTACGAGCAGTACTTC	CAWSRESYEQYF
TRBV27	-	TRBD2	TRBJ2-3	TGTGCCAGCAGTTTATTGGCGTTAGCGGGGGTTTTGACAGATACGCAGTATTTT	CASSLLALAGVLTDTQYF
TRBV7-2	-	-	TRBJ1-3	TGTGCCAGCAGCCCGAGGGCGGGGGGCTTAGCTGGAAACACCATATATTTT	CASSPRAGGLAGNTIYF
TRBV10-2	few	TRBD1	TRBJ2-7	TGCGCCAGCAGCGAAGGGACAGGTGACGAGCAGTACTTC	CASSEGTGDEQYF
TRBV7-3	-	-	TRBJ2-5	TGTGCCAGCAGCGGTGGGGGACAAGAGACCCAGTACTTC	CASSGGGQETQYF
TRBV25-1	-	TRBD1	TRBJ2-1	TGTGCCAGCAGTGGCTCGACAGGGGGCTACAATGAGCAGTTCTTC	CASSGSTGGYNEQFF
TRBV29-1	few	-	TRBJ1-1	TGCAGCGTTGGGTGGGGGAGCGCTTTCTTT	CSVGWGSAFF
TRBV7-3	-	TRBD2	TRBJ2-1	TGTGCCAGCAGCCGACTAGCGGGGGGGCGCAATGAGCAGTTCTTC	CASSRLAGGRNEQFF
TRBV19	few	TRBD2	TRBJ2-1	TGTGCCAGTAGCGGGGGGCTAGCGGGGAGCTCCTACAATGAGCAGTTCTTC	CASSGGLAGSSYNEQFF
TRBV9	-	TRBD2	TRBJ2-3	TGTGCCAGCAGCGCGACTAGCGGGGGCACAGATACGCAGTATTTT	CASSATSGGTDTQYF
TRBV18	-	-	TRBJ2-5	TGTGCCAGCTCACCGTTTTTCCGGGAGACCCAGTACTTC	CASSPFFRETQYF
TRBV5-1	-	-	TRBJ2-1	TGCGCCAGCAGGCTAGTTTCCTACAATGAGCAGTTCTTC	CASRLVSYNEQFF
TRBV6-1	few	-	TRBJ1-4	TGTGCCAGCAGTGTGGGGGGAACTAATGAAAAACTGTTTTTT	CASSVGGTNEKLFF
TRBV7-3	-	-	TRBJ2-3	TGTGCCAGCAGCTTACGAGCGCACACAGATACGCAGTATTTT	CASSLRAHTDTQYF
TRBV6-5	-	TRBD1	TRBJ1-4	TGTGCCAGCACCTCGACAGGGGCGCCTCAAAAACTGTTTTTT	CASTSTGAPQKLFF
TRBV9	-	-	TRBJ1-4	TGTGCCAGCAGCGTAGGAAGACAGACGGCGGAAAAACTGTTTTTT	CASSVGRQTAEKLFF
TRBV10-3	-	TRBD1	TRBJ1-2	TGTGCCATCAGTATTAAGGGGGACAGGGTTAATGGCTACACCTTC	CAISIKGDRVNGYTF
TRBV11-2	-	-	TRBJ1-2	TGTGCCAGCAGCTCCCGCCGGGACTATGGCTACACCTTC	CASSSRRDYGYTF
TRBV5-1	-	-	TRBJ2-7	TGCGCCAGCAGCTTAGAGGGGAACTACGAGCAGTACTTC	CASSLEGNYEQYF
TRBV2	-	TRBD1	TRBJ1-6	TGTGCCAGCAGCTCCGGACAGGGTAATTCACCCCTCCACTTT	CASSSGQGNSPLHF
TRBV5-8	few	TRBD1	TRBJ2-2	TGTGCCAGCAGCGGGGACAGGGGAGATACCGGGGAGCTGTTTTTT	CASSGDRGDTGELFF
TRBV14	-	TRBD1	TRBJ2-7	TGTGCCAGCAGCCAAGGACAGGGTGCGTCCTACGAGCAGTACTTC	CASSQGQGASYEQYF
TRBV12-5	-	TRBD1	TRBJ2-5	TGTGCTAGTGGTTTCGCCATTGGACAGGGGGCGGTTGAGACCCAGTACTTC	CASGFAIGQGAVETQYF
TRBV18	-	TRBD1	TRBJ1-2	TGTGCCAGCTCCGTGGACAGGTCAGAAGGCTACACCTTC	CASSVDRSEGYTF
TRBV6-1	-	-	TRBJ2-7	TGTGCCAGCAGTGCGACAGTGACGGGGTACGAGCAGTACTTC	CASSATVTGYEQYF
TRBV18	-	-	TRBJ1-1	TGTGCCAGCTCACCGGAATATGGGAACACTGAAGCTTTCTTT	CASSPEYGNTEAFF
TRBV5-4	-	-	TRBJ2-4	TGTGCCAGCAGCCTCCTATCGGCGGCTGAGGGCATTCAGTACTTC	CASSLLSAAEGIQYF
TRBV6-6	-	-	TRBJ2-4	TGTGCCAGCAGTTACTCTGGGGTCAAAAACATTCAGTACTTC	CASSYSGVKNIQYF
TRBV6-1	-	TRBD1	TRBJ1-2	TGTGCCAGCAGTGTAGGACAGGGGAATAACTATGGCTACACCTTC	CASSVGQGNNYGYTF
TRBV19	-	TRBD2	TRBJ2-1	TGTGCCAGTAGTATAAGCGGGGGTTCCCCAGTCTTC	CASSISGGSPVF
TRBV13	-	TRBD1	TRBJ1-6	TGTGCCAGCAGCCTTACAGGGGGAGGAACGCGTTCATATAATTCACCCCTCCACTTT	CASSLTGGGTRSYNSPLHF
TRBV7-3	-	TRBD1	TRBJ2-2	TGTGCCAGCAGCTTCTTACCCGGGACAGGGGACACCGGGGAGCTGTTTTTT	CASSFLPGTGDTGELFF
TRBV13	-	-	TRBJ1-3	TGTGCCAGCAGCTTAAGAAGGCAGGTCATGCTGGAAGGAAACACCATATATTTT	CASSLRRQVMLEGNTIYF
TRBV5-1	-	TRBD2	TRBJ2-1	TGCGCCAGCAGCTTCGGGACTAGTACAATTGGTGAGCAGTTCTTC	CASSFGTSTIGEQFF
TRBV14	-	TRBD2	TRBJ2-1	TGTGCCAGCAGCCAAGCCCGCGGGGGTTACAATGAGCAGTTCTTC	CASSQARGGYNEQFF
TRBV2	once	-	TRBJ1-4	TGTGCCAGCAGTGAAGTGAGAACTAATGAAAAACTGTTTTTT	CASSEVRTNEKLFF
TRBV6-1	-	TRBD2	TRBJ2-3	TGTGCCAGCCTAGCGGGTGGGACAGATACGCAGTATTTT	CASLAGGTDTQYF
TRBV27	-	-	TRBJ2-1	TGTGCCAGCAGTTTCCTTAGATTCGAGGGGTTCAATGAGCAGTTCTTC	CASSFLRFEGFNEQFF
TRBV19	-	TRBD2	TRBJ2-1	TGTGCCACCGAAGCGGGGGCCTACGGTGAGCAGTTCTTC	CATEAGAYGEQFF